This T cell receptor beta chain was sequenced in a study of regulatory T cells in long-lasting Graves disease. Time point specified: newly diagnosed GD, antithyroid drugs for less than 3 months. RNA from PBMCs was the source of the TCR library. Combining iRepertoire HTBI primers with Arm-PCR of CDR3 regions, the authors built TCR beta libraries. TCRdb recomputed calls from the multiplex PCR reads with MiXCR, one row per CDR3 protein. The table records approximately 490,000 distinct CDR3 sequences, 15% to 20% of them present only once. This clonotype was counted a few times. The data also belong to a second study, concerning T cells in Graves' hyperthyroidism and ophthalmopathy. That paper notes: Patients were aged 18 to 65, had disease duration under 2 months, and had newly diagnosed hyperthyroidism. Most clonotypes that expanded in the thyroid above 0.001 also showed up in blood.

The sample consisted of peripheral blood mononuclear cells (PBMCs), taken at new diagnosis, from a patient treated with antithyroid drugs. The source of this sequence is a man aged 35 to 55 with Graves disease.

The chain's CDR3 is CASSLSRGPYGYTF. The CDR3 bases are TGTGCCAGCAGTTTATCCAGGGGCCCCTATGGCTACACCTTC. The chain joins TRBV28 to TRBJ1-2; possible D gene TRBD1, 6 bases. CDR1 MDHEN and CDR2 SYDVKM come from the germline V gene. V shed 1 base and J shed 4 bases, with 10 bases lying between them. There are 14 residues in the CDR3.